The entry that follows covers one TCR beta chain sequence. TCRdb keeps only in-frame clones here, not all; method: immunoSEQ multiplex PCR. Of some 43,000 clones listed, almost 95% are singletons. CDR3 length equals 16 residues. Trimming cost V 7 bases and J 6 bases, with 23 bases left between them. The germline V gene encodes CDR1 SGHVS and CDR2 FQNEAQ. These data belong to a study of T cell changes during pregnancy in multiple sclerosis. This TCR derives from a female donor with multiple sclerosis, enrolled in a pregnancy study. The chain is built from TRBV7-8 and TRBJ2-3, with D possibly being TRBD1 (5 bases). This specimen consisted of CD8+ T cells from peripheral blood mononuclear cells, obtained in the third trimester of pregnancy. DNA of the CDR3: TGTGCCAGCACCCCCCCGATGGCAGGGCCGGAGGATACGCAGTATTTT. This translates into CASTPPMAGPEDTQYF.